This passage covers 5 T cell receptor beta chains from one sample sequenced in a study of cytomegalovirus exposure and HLA in healthy donors. PCR was performed using 60 Vbeta and 13 Jbeta primers. Libraries were prepared by immunoSEQ multiplex PCR; TCRdb keeps only in-frame clonotypes and omits some of them. The table shows approximately 150,000 clones, with around 72% occurring only once. Sequenced material: PBMCs. The receptors stem from a woman younger than 35 in good health and CMV-seronegative.

CDR3 region: CASSPRTGASEQYF. Written as DNA, the CDR3 is TGTGCCAGTAGCCCTCGGACAGGGGCCTCCGAGCAGTACTTC. This chain links TRBV19 with TRBJ2-7; 9 bases align to TRBD1. Per germline, CDR1 LNHDA and CDR2 SQIVND (reference sequence). The CDR3 is made up of 14 amino acids. The junction had 9 bases not matched to a gene; V was cut back by 6 bases and J by 6 bases.

This chain uses TRBV28 with TRBJ1-1; 7 bases line up with TRBD1. This CDR3 is 15 amino acids long. V was pared by 5 bases and J by 1 base, with 7 bases of the junction left unmatched. Germline V lookup: CDR1 MDHEN, CDR2 SYDVKM. The CDR3 bases are TGTGCCAGCAGTACCTCCGGGACAGAGAACACTGAAGCTTTCTTT. As protein: CASSTSGTENTEAFF.

The chain uses TRBV5-1 and TRBJ2-3; 12 nucleotides match TRBD2. The germline V gene has CDR1 SGHRS and CDR2 YFSETQ. Trimming at V came to 4 bases and at J to 4 bases, leaving 4 bases not matched to a gene. This CDR3 contains 15 residues. As DNA, the CDR3 is TGCGCCAGCAGCATTCTAGCGGGAGGGTCAGATACGCAGTATTTT. Its translation: CASSILAGGSDTQYF.

This chain joins TRBV5-1 and TRBJ2-3; D is possibly TRBD1 (6 bases). This CDR3 has 17 residues. The V end was cut by 0 bases, the J end by 1 base, with 15 bases between. CDR1 SGHRS and CDR2 YFSETQ come from the germline V gene. The CDR3 DNA is TGCGCCAGCAGCTTGGGTATTACAGGGATGGGCACAGATACGCAGTATTTT. It yields the protein CASSLGITGMGTDTQYF.

CDR3 DNA: TGCAGCGTCTCCCCCCGGCGGTCCGACACTGAAGCTTTCTTT. This sequence encodes CSVSPRRSDTEAFF. The V and J genes are TRBV29-1 and TRBJ1-1; D is ambiguous. Germline assignment: CDR1 SQVTM and CDR2 ANQGSEA. The CDR3 spans 14 residues. Trimming shortened V by 6 bases and J by 3 bases, and 17 bases separated the two germline ends. Using reference TRBV29-1 and TRBJ1-1 for the parts outside the CDR3, the full variable domain is SAVISQKPSRDICQRGTSLTIQCQVDSQVTMMFWYRQQPGQSLTLIATANQGSEATYESGFVIDKFPISRPNLTFSTLTVSNMSPEDSSIYLCSVSPRRSDTEAFFGQGTRLTVV.